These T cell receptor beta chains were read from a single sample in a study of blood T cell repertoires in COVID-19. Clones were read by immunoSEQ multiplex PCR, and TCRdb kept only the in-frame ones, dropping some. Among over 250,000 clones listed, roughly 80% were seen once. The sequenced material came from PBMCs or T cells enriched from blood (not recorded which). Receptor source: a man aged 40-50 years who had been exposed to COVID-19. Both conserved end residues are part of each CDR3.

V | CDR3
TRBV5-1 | CASGVEHTQYF
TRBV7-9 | CASSLGGTGVGNQPQHF
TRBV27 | CASSPDTEPLASSTDTQYF
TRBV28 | CGIKPGQGFNEQYF
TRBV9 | CASSVDEGAYYGYTF
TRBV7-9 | CASSPGQETQYF
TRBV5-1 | CASSPGLAGASYNEQFF
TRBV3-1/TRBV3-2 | CASSLRLAQNEQFF
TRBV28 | CASSLGGRGADTQYF
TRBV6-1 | CASSEEGFYGYTF
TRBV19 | CASSIYRIAELFF
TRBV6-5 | CASMAGAEQFF
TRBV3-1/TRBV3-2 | CASSHNYGLAGGYEQYF
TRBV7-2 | CASSLQGGQETQYF
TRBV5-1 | CASSLGDILTDTQYF
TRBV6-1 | CASSEEVVRVRNGYTF
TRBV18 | CASSPPGTQAFF
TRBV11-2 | CATAPSGRAADTQYF
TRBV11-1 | CASSLAPGLAGGTDTQYF
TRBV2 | CASSDIPSRKYNEQFF
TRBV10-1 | CASSMDTASYEQYF
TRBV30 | CAWNSEGGPLNEQFF
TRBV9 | CASSVNNEQFF
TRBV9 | CASSVEGHRRSGTEAFF
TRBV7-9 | CAGGDKANRDYTF
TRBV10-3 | CAISVRRLAGVGLSYEQYF
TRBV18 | CASSQAYSNQPQHF
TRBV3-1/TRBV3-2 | CASSQGLISYEQYF
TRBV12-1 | CASPHGREAFSYEQYF